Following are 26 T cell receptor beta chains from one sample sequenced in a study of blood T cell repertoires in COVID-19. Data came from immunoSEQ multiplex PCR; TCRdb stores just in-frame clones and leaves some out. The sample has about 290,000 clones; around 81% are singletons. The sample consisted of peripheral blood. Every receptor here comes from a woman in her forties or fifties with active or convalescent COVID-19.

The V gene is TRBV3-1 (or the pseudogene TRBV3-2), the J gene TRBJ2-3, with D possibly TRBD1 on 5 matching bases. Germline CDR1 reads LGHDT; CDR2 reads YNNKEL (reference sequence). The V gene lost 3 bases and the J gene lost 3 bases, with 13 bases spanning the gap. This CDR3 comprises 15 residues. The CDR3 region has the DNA TGTGCCAGCAGCCATACAGGATCCCTGACAGATACGCAGTATTTT. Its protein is CASSHTGSLTDTQYF.

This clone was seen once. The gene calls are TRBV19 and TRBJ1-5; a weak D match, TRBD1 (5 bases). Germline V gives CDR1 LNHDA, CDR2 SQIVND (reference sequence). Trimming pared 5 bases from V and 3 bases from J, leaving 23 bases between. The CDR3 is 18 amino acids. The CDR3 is CASSPGTGGGGYNQPQHF. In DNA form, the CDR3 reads TGTGCCAGTAGTCCCGGGACCGGGGGTGGGGGTTACAATCAGCCCCAGCATTTT.

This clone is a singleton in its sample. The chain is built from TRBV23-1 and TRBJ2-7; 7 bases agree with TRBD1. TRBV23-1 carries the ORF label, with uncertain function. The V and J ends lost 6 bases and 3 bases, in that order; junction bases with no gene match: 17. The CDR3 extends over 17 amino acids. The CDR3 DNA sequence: TGCGCCAGCAGCCTCGCGTACAGGGGATGTAAGAACTACGAGCAGTACTTC. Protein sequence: CASSLAYRGCKNYEQYF.

The CDR3 DNA reads TGTGCCAGCAGTGAAGGGTGGGTCCCAGGGGGAAGCAATCAGCCCCAGCATTTT. This encodes CASSEGWVPGGSNQPQHF. The chain combines TRBV6-1 with TRBJ1-5; 7 bases are shared with TRBD1. The germline gives CDR1 MNHNS, CDR2 SASEGT. Germline trimming cut 1 base from V and 1 base from J; bases unmatched to any gene: 10. CDR3 length: 18 residues.

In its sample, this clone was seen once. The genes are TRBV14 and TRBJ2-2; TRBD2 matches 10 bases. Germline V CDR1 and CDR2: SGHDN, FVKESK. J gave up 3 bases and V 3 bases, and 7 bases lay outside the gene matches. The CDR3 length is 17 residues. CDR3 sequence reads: CASSHVTSGVYTGELFF. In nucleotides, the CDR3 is TGTGCCAGCAGCCACGTTACTAGCGGGGTGTACACCGGGGAGCTGTTTTTT.

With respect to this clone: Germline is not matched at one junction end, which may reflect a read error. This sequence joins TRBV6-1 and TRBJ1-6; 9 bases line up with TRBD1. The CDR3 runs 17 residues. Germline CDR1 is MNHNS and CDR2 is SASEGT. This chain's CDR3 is CASREDRGSSYNSPLHF. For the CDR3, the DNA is TGTGCCAGCAGAGAAGACAGGGGGAGCTCCTATAATTCACCCCTCCACTTT.

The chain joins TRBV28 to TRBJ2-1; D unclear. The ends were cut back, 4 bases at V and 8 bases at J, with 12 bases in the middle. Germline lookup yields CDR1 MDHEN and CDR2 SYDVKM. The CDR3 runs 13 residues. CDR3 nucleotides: TGTGCCAGCAGTTCCCCTACTGGTCATGAGCAGTTCTTC. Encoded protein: CASSSPTGHEQFF.

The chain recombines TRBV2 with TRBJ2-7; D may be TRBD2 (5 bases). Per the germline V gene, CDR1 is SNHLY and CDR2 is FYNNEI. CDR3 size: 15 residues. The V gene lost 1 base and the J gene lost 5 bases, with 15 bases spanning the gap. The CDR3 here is CASSEGSARPHEQYF. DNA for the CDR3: TGTGCCAGCAGTGAAGGTAGCGCGAGGCCCCACGAGCAGTACTTC.

CDR3 sequence (DNA): TGTGCCAGCAGTTCGCCCCCGGGACAGGGTTCCTACGAGCAGTACTTC. Protein sequence: CASSSPPGQGSYEQYF. The chain couples TRBV28 to TRBJ2-7, with 9 bases aligning to TRBD1. The V and J ends lost 4 bases and 1 base, in that order; junction bases with no gene match: 8. In germline, CDR1 is MDHEN, CDR2 SYDVKM. The CDR3 is 16 amino acids.

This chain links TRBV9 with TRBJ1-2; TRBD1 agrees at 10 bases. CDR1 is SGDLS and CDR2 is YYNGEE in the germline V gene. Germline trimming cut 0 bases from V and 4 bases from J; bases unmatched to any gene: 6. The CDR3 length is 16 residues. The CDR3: CASSVGGTGVIYGYTF. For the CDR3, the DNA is TGTGCCAGCAGCGTAGGGGGGACAGGGGTGATCTATGGCTACACCTTC.

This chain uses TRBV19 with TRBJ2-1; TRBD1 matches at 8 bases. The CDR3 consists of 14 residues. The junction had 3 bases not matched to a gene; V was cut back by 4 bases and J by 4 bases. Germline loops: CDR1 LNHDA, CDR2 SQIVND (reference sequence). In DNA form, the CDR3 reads TGTGCCAGTAGTAACAGGGGGATATACAATGAGCAGTTCTTC. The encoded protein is CASSNRGIYNEQFF.

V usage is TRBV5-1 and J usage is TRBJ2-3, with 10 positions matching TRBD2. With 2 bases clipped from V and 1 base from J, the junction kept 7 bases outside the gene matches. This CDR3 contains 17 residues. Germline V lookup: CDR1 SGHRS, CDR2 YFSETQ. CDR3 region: CASSLNPGTSGTDTQYF. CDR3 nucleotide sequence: TGCGCCAGCAGCTTAAACCCCGGGACTAGCGGCACAGATACGCAGTATTTT.

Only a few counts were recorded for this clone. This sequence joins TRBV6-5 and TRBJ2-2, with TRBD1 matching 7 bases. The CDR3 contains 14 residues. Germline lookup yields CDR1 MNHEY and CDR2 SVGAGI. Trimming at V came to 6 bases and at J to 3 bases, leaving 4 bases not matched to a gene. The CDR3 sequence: CASRDRKYTGELFF. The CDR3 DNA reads TGTGCCAGCAGGGACAGGAAATACACCGGGGAGCTGTTTTTT.

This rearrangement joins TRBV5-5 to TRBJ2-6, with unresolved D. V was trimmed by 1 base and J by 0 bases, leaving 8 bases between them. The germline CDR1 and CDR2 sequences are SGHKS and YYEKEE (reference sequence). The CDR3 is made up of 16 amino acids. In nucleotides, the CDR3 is TGTGCCAGCAGCTTGACAGCAAGCTCTGGGGCCAACGTCCTGACTTTC. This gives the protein CASSLTASSGANVLTF.

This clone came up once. The CDR3 sequence is CASSQGATGTQYF. CDR3 bases: TGTGCCAGCAGCCAAGGAGCGACGGGGACCCAGTACTTC. The rearrangement joins TRBV4-2 to TRBJ2-5; D gene unclear. Trimming stripped 1 base from V and 7 bases from J, with 10 bases between. The length of the CDR3 is 13 residues. Per the germline V gene, CDR1 is LGHNA and CDR2 is YNFKEQ.

The CDR3 DNA reads as TGTGCCACCAGCAGAGAGAGAAACCTTCTGGAGGTGGCTCAGCCCCAGCATTTT. Its protein is CATSRERNLLEVAQPQHF. The chain carries TRBV15 and TRBJ1-5; D unclear. V dropped 0 bases and J dropped 6 bases, with 21 bases sitting between them. CDR3 length: 18 amino acids. Germline CDR1 LNHNV, CDR2 YYDKDF (reference sequence).

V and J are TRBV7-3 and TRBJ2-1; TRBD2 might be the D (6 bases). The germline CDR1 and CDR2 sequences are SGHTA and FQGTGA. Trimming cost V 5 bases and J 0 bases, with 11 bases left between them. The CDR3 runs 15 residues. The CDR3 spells CASSLEGSSYNEQFF. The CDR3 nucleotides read TGTGCCAGCAGCCTGGAGGGCAGCTCCTACAATGAGCAGTTCTTC.

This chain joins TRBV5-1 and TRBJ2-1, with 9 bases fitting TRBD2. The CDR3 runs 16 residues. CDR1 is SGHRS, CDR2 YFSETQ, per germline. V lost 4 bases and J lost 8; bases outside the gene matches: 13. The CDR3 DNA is TGCGCCAGCAGCCCACGGGCGGGAGGGCCAACCCATGAGCAGTTCTTC. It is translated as CASSPRAGGPTHEQFF.

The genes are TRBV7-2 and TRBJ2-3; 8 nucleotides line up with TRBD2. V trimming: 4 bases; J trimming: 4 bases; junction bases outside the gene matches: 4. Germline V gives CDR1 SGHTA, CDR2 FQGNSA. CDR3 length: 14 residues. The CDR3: CASSSGGGADTQYF. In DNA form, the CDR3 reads TGTGCCAGCAGCTCGGGAGGGGGGGCAGATACGCAGTATTTT.

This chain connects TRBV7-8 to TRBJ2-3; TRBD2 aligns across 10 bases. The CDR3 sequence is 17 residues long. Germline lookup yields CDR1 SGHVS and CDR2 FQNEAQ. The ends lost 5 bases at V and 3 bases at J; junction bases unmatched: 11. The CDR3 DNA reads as TGTGCCAGCAGCCTAGATCTAGCGGGAGTTGGGACAGATACGCAGTATTTT. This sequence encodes CASSLDLAGVGTDTQYF. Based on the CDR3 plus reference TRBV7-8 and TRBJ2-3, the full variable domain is GAGVSQSPRYKVAKRGQDVALRCDPISGHVSLFWYQQALGQGPEFLTYFQNEAQLDKSGLPSDRFFAERPEGSVSTLKIQRTQQEDSAVYLCASSLDLAGVGTDTQYFGPGTRLTVL.

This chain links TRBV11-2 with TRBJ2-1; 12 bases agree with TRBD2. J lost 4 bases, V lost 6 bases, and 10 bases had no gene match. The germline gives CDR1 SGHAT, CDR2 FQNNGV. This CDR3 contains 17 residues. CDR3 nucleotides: TGTGCCAGCAGGCCACCCACCGGGACTAGCGGGTACAATGAGCAGTTCTTC. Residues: CASRPPTGTSGYNEQFF. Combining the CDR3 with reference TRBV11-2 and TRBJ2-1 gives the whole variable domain EAGVAQSPRYKIIEKRQSVAFWCNPISGHATLYWYQQILGQGPKLLIQFQNNGVVDDSQLPKDRFSAERLKGVDSTLKIQPAKLEDSAVYLCASRPPTGTSGYNEQFFGPGTRLTVL.

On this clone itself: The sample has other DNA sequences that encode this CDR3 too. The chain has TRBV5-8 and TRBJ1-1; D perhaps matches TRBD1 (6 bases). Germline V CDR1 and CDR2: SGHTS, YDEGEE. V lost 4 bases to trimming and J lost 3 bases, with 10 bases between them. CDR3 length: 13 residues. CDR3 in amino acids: CASSPDSYTEAFF. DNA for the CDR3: TGTGCCAGCAGCCCGGACAGTTACACTGAAGCTTTCTTT.

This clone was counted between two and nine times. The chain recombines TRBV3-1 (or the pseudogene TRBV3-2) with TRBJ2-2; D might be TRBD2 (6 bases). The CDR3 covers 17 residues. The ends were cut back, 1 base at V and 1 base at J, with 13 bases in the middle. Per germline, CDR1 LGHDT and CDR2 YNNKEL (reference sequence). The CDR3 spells CASSQASGGMNTGELFF. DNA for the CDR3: TGTGCCAGCAGCCAAGCCTCTGGGGGGATGAACACCGGGGAGCTGTTTTTT.

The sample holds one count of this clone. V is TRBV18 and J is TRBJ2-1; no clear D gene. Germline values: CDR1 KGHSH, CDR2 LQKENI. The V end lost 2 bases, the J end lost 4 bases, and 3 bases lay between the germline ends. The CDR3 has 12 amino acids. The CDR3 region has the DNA TGTGCCAGCTCACCAGTATACAATGAGCAGTTCTTC. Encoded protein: CASSPVYNEQFF.

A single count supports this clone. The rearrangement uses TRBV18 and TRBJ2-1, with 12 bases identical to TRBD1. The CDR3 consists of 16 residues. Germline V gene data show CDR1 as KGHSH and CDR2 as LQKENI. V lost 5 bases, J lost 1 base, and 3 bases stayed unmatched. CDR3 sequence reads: CASSGTGGGSYNEQFF. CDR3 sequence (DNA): TGTGCCAGCTCAGGGACAGGGGGCGGTTCCTACAATGAGCAGTTCTTC.

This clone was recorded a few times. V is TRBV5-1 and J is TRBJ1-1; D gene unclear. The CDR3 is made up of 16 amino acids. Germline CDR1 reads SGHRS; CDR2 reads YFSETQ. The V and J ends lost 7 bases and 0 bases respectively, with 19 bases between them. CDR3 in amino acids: CASHTSPGRMNTEAFF. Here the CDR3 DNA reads TGCGCCAGCCATACTTCCCCGGGGAGAATGAACACTGAAGCTTTCTTT. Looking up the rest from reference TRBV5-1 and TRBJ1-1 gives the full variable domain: KAGVTQTPRYLIKTRGQQVTLSCSPISGHRSVSWYQQTPGQGLQFLFEYFSETQRNKGNFPGRFSGRQFSNSRSEMNVSTLELGDSALYLCASHTSPGRMNTEAFFGQGTRLTVV.